Below, one T cell receptor beta chain is given with its context. The entry originates in a study of T cell changes during pregnancy in multiple sclerosis. V lost 5 bases and J 6 bases, leaving 11 bases between the germline ends. The CDR3 covers 12 residues. The germline V gene encodes CDR1 SNHLY and CDR2 FYNNEI. Assay used: immunoSEQ multiplex PCR; TCRdb lists only in-frame clones, some missing. The sample contains roughly 110,000 clones, roughly nine tenths of which appear only once. Sequencing used peripheral blood, obtained before pregnancy. This TCR came from a female donor with multiple sclerosis, enrolled in a pregnancy study. This chain links TRBV2 with TRBJ2-7, with D possibly being TRBD1 (6 bases). The CDR3 DNA is TGTGCCAGCAGTCGGGACACCCTCGAGCAGTACTTC. Amino acids: CASSRDTLEQYF.